This T cell receptor (beta chain) was recorded in a study of shared clonotypes between healthy human individuals. Libraries were prepared by immunoSEQ multiplex PCR; TCRdb keeps only in-frame clonotypes and omits some of them. The sample carries under 850,000 clones, about two thirds recorded once. V gave up 6 bases and J gave up 5 bases; unmatched junction bases: 9. Per the germline V gene, CDR1 is SNHLY and CDR2 is FYNNEI. The CDR3 loop spans 16 amino acids. This clone was observed a handful of times. Sequenced input: memory CD4+ T cells sorted from blood. Indicated subset: CD45RA-negative fraction. The sequence came from a woman aged 30 to 39 in good health. The V gene is TRBV2, the J gene TRBJ2-1; 11 nucleotides line up with TRBD2. In DNA, the CDR3 is TGTGCCAGCAGCCAAGCTAGCGGGAGGACCCACAATGAGCAGTTCTTC. Amino acids: CASSQASGRTHNEQFF. Together with reference TRBV2 and TRBJ2-1, the CDR3 gives the full variable domain: EPEVTQTPSHQVTQMGQEVILRCVPISNHLYFYWYRQILGQKVEFLVSFYNNEISEKSEIFDDQFSVERPDGSNFTLKIRSTKLEDSAMYFCASSQASGRTHNEQFFGPGTRLTVL.